A single sample is the source of the 2 T cell receptor beta chains below, sequenced in a study of Ad26.COV2.S vaccination and SARS-CoV-2 variants. Treatment: some 20 received Ad26.COV2.S at low or high dose, single or two shots; about 5 received placebo; per-sample allocation not given. On day 63 after the first injection, vaccine and placebo recipients gave samples. TCRdb's table, derived via immunoSEQ multiplex PCR, lists solely in-frame clones and lacks some. The data hold 350,000 to 500,000 clones, with 85% to 90% observed a single time. The sample here was peripheral blood, taken in a trial of Ad26.COV2.S vaccine versus placebo. The origin of the receptors is a person aged 18 to 59 who received the Ad26.COV2.S COVID-19 vaccine or a placebo.

V and J are TRBV4-3 and TRBJ1-4; D not resolved. V was trimmed by 0 bases and J by 7 bases, leaving 12 bases between them. CDR3 size: 15 residues. Germline-derived CDR1 and CDR2 are LGHNA and YSLEER. The CDR3 DNA sequence: TGCGCCAGCAGCCAAGATTTGGAAAAGGGTGAAAAACTGTTTTTT. As protein: CASSQDLEKGEKLFF.

The J gene is TRBJ2-7, the V gene TRBV28; D uncertain. The CDR3 sequence is 13 residues long. Germline V gene data show CDR1 as MDHEN and CDR2 as SYDVKM. V dropped 5 bases and J dropped 4 bases, with 12 bases sitting between them. The CDR3 DNA reads TGTGCCAGCAGTCTCAGGATGCATTACGAGCAGTACTTC. Translation: CASSLRMHYEQYF.